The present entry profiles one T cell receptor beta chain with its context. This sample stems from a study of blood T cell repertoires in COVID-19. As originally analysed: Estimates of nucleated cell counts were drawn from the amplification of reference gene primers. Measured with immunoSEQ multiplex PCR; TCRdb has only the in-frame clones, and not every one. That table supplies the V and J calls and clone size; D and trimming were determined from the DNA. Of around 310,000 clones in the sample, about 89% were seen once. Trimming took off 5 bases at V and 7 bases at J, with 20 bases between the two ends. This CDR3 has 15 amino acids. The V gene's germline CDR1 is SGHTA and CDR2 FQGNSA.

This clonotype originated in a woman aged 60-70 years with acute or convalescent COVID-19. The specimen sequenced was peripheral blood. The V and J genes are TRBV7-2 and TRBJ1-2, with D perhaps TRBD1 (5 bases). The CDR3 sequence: CASSPLGSGVSGYTF. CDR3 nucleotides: TGTGCCAGCAGCCCACTTGGGTCGGGGGTTTCTGGCTACACCTTC.